The present T cell receptor beta chain was sequenced within a study of blood T cell repertoires in COVID-19. The CDR3 covers 12 residues. V lost 11 bases to trimming and J lost 2 bases, with 13 bases between them. CDR1 MDHEN and CDR2 SYDVKM come from the germline V gene. Repertoires were generated with immunoSEQ multiplex PCR, while TCRdb's copy carries only in-frame clones and drops some. The table shows about 260,000 clones, with roughly 90% occurring only once. The sequenced sample was peripheral blood. The chain couples TRBV28 to TRBJ2-7, with a tentative D call TRBD1 (6 bases). This receptor was taken from a human donor in a cohort sampled during active COVID-19. The CDR3 DNA reads TGTGCCGCGAATGGACAGCCCTACGAGCAGTACTTC. Its protein is CAANGQPYEQYF.